A selection of T cell receptor beta chains follows, all from one sample in a study of identifying expanded T cells in peripheral blood. The repertoire was sequenced with immunoSEQ multiplex PCR; TCRdb's copy has only in-frame clones and lacks some. The top ten hold roughly 7% of the sample, which has about 82,000 clones, 80% to 90% seen once. Sequenced material: blood. The receptors shown here come from a person aged 18-69 years in good health. Each CDR3 is given with its conserved first and last residue. The order of the fields is CDR3 DNA, CDR3 protein, J gene, clone size, CDR3 length, V gene, D gene. The D gene is left open where the match is weak. Expanded clones get a size class; other rows say once, few or many, or leave the size out.

CDR3nt: TGTGCCAGTAGTATAGATCGGCAGAGGAACTATGGCTACACCTTC
CDR3aa: CASSIDRQRNYGYTF
j_gene: TRBJ1-2
abundance: once
len: 15
v_gene: TRBV19
d_gene: .

CDR3nt: TGTGCCAGCACCCGGACAGGGACTAATGAAAAACTGTTTTTT
CDR3aa: CASTRTGTNEKLFF
j_gene: TRBJ1-4
abundance: .
len: 14
v_gene: TRBV2
d_gene: TRBD1

CDR3nt: TGTGCCAGCAGCCCCCGACTAGCGGGAACCCAAGAGACCCAGTACTTC
CDR3aa: CASSPRLAGTQETQYF
j_gene: TRBJ2-5
abundance: .
len: 16
v_gene: TRBV11-3
d_gene: TRBD2

CDR3nt: TGTGCCAGCAGCTTGAGACAGGGGGATGGCTACACCTTC
CDR3aa: CASSLRQGDGYTF
j_gene: TRBJ1-2
abundance: .
len: 13
v_gene: TRBV7-2
d_gene: TRBD1

CDR3nt: TGCGCCAGCAGTTCAGGGGAACAGCCCCAGCATTTT
CDR3aa: CASSSGEQPQHF
j_gene: TRBJ1-5
abundance: .
len: 12
v_gene: TRBV4-1
d_gene: .

CDR3nt: TGCAGCTTCGGGGGCAGTGTGACGGAGACCCAGTACTTC
CDR3aa: CSFGGSVTETQYF
j_gene: TRBJ2-5
abundance: .
len: 13
v_gene: TRBV29-1
d_gene: .

CDR3nt: TGTGCCATATCTCCGGACGGAAACTATGGCTACACCTTC
CDR3aa: CAISPDGNYGYTF
j_gene: TRBJ1-2
abundance: .
len: 13
v_gene: TRBV6-5
d_gene: .

CDR3nt: TGTGCCTGGAGTAGGGGACTATCGTCCTACGAGCAGTACTTC
CDR3aa: CAWSRGLSSYEQYF
j_gene: TRBJ2-7
abundance: .
len: 14
v_gene: TRBV30
d_gene: TRBD2

CDR3nt: TGCGCCAGCAGCTCCGGGACAGGGGAAAATTCACCCCTCCACTTT
CDR3aa: CASSSGTGENSPLHF
j_gene: TRBJ1-6
abundance: .
len: 15
v_gene: TRBV5-1
d_gene: TRBD1

CDR3nt: TGTGCCAGCAGCCGGGACGGTCAAGAGACCCAGTACTTC
CDR3aa: CASSRDGQETQYF
j_gene: TRBJ2-5
abundance: .
len: 13
v_gene: TRBV7-2
d_gene: .

CDR3nt: TGTGCCAGTAGTAGCCGGATGGTGCATAGCAATCAGCCCCAGCATTTT
CDR3aa: CASSSRMVHSNQPQHF
j_gene: TRBJ1-5
abundance: .
len: 16
v_gene: TRBV19
d_gene: .

CDR3nt: TGCAGCGTTGCCGGGTGGGGCTCCTACGAGCAGTACTTC
CDR3aa: CSVAGWGSYEQYF
j_gene: TRBJ2-7
abundance: .
len: 13
v_gene: TRBV29-1
d_gene: .

CDR3nt: TGCGCCAGCAGCCTGGAGGGTATTGCCAATCAGCCCCAGCATTTT
CDR3aa: CASSLEGIANQPQHF
j_gene: TRBJ1-5
abundance: .
len: 15
v_gene: TRBV5-1
d_gene: .

CDR3nt: TGTGCCAGCAGCTTCTCGGGCGGGCCCAGCTCCTACAATGAGCAGTTCTTC
CDR3aa: CASSFSGGPSSYNEQFF
j_gene: TRBJ2-1
abundance: .
len: 17
v_gene: TRBV5-4
d_gene: .

CDR3nt: TGTGCCTGGAGTCGACAGGGCTACGAGCAGTACTTC
CDR3aa: CAWSRQGYEQYF
j_gene: TRBJ2-7
abundance: .
len: 12
v_gene: TRBV30
d_gene: TRBD1

CDR3nt: TGTGCCAGCAGCAAGGACTCGGGACAGTTGAACACTGAAGCTTTCTTT
CDR3aa: CASSKDSGQLNTEAFF
j_gene: TRBJ1-1
abundance: .
len: 16
v_gene: TRBV5-4
d_gene: TRBD1

CDR3nt: TGCGCCAGCAGCCCCCAGGGGGCTGGGGCCAACGTCCTGACTTTC
CDR3aa: CASSPQGAGANVLTF
j_gene: TRBJ2-6
abundance: .
len: 15
v_gene: TRBV5-1
d_gene: TRBD1

CDR3nt: TGTGCCAGCTCTCTGGGACAGGGGACCTCCTACGAGCAGTACTTC
CDR3aa: CASSLGQGTSYEQYF
j_gene: TRBJ2-7
abundance: .
len: 15
v_gene: TRBV18
d_gene: TRBD1

CDR3nt: TGTGCCAGCAGCTTAGAGGGAAGGCACTCGCTTCGCTACACCTTC
CDR3aa: CASSLEGRHSLRYTF
j_gene: TRBJ1-2
abundance: .
len: 15
v_gene: TRBV11-2
d_gene: .

CDR3nt: TGCGCCAGCAGCCAAGGGGGGGCACACACAGATACGCAGTATTTT
CDR3aa: CASSQGGAHTDTQYF
j_gene: TRBJ2-3
abundance: .
len: 15
v_gene: TRBV4-3
d_gene: .

CDR3nt: TGTGCCAGCAGCGTAGGTCTAGCGGGGGGTAATGAGCAGTTCTTC
CDR3aa: CASSVGLAGGNEQFF
j_gene: TRBJ2-1
abundance: .
len: 15
v_gene: TRBV9
d_gene: TRBD2

CDR3nt: TGCGCCAGCAGCACGACTAGCGGGGGGTTTTACAATGAGCAGTTCTTC
CDR3aa: CASSTTSGGFYNEQFF
j_gene: TRBJ2-1
abundance: .
len: 16
v_gene: TRBV5-1
d_gene: TRBD2

CDR3nt: TGTGCCAGTAAAAGGACTCCTGGAGGCAATCAGCCCCAGCATTTT
CDR3aa: CASKRTPGGNQPQHF
j_gene: TRBJ1-5
abundance: .
len: 15
v_gene: TRBV2
d_gene: .

CDR3nt: TGTGCCAGCAGTCTCGCGGGGGGTCTCTCCAATGAGCAGTTCTTC
CDR3aa: CASSLAGGLSNEQFF
j_gene: TRBJ2-1
abundance: .
len: 15
v_gene: TRBV6-5
d_gene: TRBD2

CDR3nt: TGTGCCAGCGGGGAAGGAACTGGGCGCCCCCAGCATTTT
CDR3aa: CASGEGTGRPQHF
j_gene: TRBJ1-5
abundance: .
len: 13
v_gene: TRBV6-5
d_gene: .

CDR3nt: TGTGCCTGGACCACAGATCTCCTCTATGGCTACACCTTC
CDR3aa: CAWTTDLLYGYTF
j_gene: TRBJ1-2
abundance: .
len: 13
v_gene: TRBV30
d_gene: .

CDR3nt: TGTGCCAGCAGTTATTCCTTAGTGGCAGATACGCAGTATTTT
CDR3aa: CASSYSLVADTQYF
j_gene: TRBJ2-3
abundance: .
len: 14
v_gene: TRBV6-5
d_gene: .

CDR3nt: TGTGCCAGCAGCGGCCGGGACAGGGACAATGAAAAACTGTTTTTT
CDR3aa: CASSGRDRDNEKLFF
j_gene: TRBJ1-4
abundance: .
len: 15
v_gene: TRBV7-7
d_gene: TRBD1

CDR3nt: TGTGCCAGCAGTCGTACTCCGTATGGCTACACCTTC
CDR3aa: CASSRTPYGYTF
j_gene: TRBJ1-2
abundance: .
len: 12
v_gene: TRBV6-5
d_gene: .

CDR3nt: TGTGCCAGCAGCTACGTCCTAGAGACCCAGTACTTC
CDR3aa: CASSYVLETQYF
j_gene: TRBJ2-5
abundance: .
len: 12
v_gene: TRBV7-6
d_gene: .

CDR3nt: TGTGCCGCCAGGGGGCGGACCGGGGAGCTGTTTTTT
CDR3aa: CAARGRTGELFF
j_gene: TRBJ2-2
abundance: .
len: 12
v_gene: TRBV28
d_gene: TRBD1

CDR3nt: TGTGCCAGCAGTAAAGGGGCCCAAGGGCCAGATACGCAGTATTTT
CDR3aa: CASSKGAQGPDTQYF
j_gene: TRBJ2-3
abundance: .
len: 15
v_gene: TRBV2
d_gene: .

CDR3nt: TGTGCCAGCAGCACTCTCCAGGATGAGCAGTTCTTC
CDR3aa: CASSTLQDEQFF
j_gene: TRBJ2-1
abundance: .
len: 12
v_gene: TRBV7-6
d_gene: .

CDR3nt: TGTGCCATCAACAAGGGACTCACAGGACCCTACGAGCAGTACTTC
CDR3aa: CAINKGLTGPYEQYF
j_gene: TRBJ2-7
abundance: few
len: 15
v_gene: TRBV10-3
d_gene: .

CDR3nt: TGTGCCAGCAGACAGGGACCGTGGAGCTACACCTTC
CDR3aa: CASRQGPWSYTF
j_gene: TRBJ1-2
abundance: few
len: 12
v_gene: TRBV6-6
d_gene: .

CDR3nt: TGTGCCAGCAGCTCTCCCACGACCCAGGAATCCTATGGCTACACCTTC
CDR3aa: CASSSPTTQESYGYTF
j_gene: TRBJ1-2
abundance: once
len: 16
v_gene: TRBV5-6
d_gene: .

CDR3nt: TGTGCCAGCAGGAGGGGAGGAGGCACAGATACGCAGTATTTT
CDR3aa: CASRRGGGTDTQYF
j_gene: TRBJ2-3
abundance: .
len: 14
v_gene: TRBV2
d_gene: .